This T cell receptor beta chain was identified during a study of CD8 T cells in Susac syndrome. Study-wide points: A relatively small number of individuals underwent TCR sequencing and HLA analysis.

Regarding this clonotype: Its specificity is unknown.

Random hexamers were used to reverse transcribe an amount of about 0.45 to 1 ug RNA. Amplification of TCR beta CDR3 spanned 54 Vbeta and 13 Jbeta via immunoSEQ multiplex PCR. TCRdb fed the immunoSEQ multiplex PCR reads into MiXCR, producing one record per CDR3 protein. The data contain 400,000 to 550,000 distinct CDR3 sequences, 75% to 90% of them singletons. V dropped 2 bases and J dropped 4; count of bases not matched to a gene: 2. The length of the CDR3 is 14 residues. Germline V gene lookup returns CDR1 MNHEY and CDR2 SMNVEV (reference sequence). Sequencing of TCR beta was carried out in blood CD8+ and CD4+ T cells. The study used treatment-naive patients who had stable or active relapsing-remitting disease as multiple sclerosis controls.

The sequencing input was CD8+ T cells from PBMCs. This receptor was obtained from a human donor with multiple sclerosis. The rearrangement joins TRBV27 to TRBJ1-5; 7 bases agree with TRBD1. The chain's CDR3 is CASSLQGDNQPQHF. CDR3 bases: TGTGCCAGCAGTTTACAGGGGGATAATCAGCCCCAGCATTTT.